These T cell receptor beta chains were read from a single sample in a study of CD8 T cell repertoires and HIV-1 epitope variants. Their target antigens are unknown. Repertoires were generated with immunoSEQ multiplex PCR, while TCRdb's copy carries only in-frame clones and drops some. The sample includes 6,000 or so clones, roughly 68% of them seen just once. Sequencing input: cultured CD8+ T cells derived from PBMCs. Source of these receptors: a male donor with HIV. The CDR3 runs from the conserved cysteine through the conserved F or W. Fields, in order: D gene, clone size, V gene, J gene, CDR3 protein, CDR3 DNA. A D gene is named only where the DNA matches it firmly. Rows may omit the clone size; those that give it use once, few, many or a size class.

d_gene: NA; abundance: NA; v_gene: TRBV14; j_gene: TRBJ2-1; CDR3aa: CASSQTNRGYNEQFF; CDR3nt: TGTGCCAGCAGCCAAACGAACCGCGGGTACAATGAGCAGTTCTTC
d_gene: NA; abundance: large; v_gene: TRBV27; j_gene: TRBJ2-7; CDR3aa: CASSLSVGTYSYEQYF; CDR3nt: TGTGCCAGCAGTTTATCGGTTGGGACGTACTCCTACGAGCAGTACTTC
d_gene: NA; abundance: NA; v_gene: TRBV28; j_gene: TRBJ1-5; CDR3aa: CASSLLINQPQHF; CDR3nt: TGTGCCAGCAGTTTACTAATCAATCAGCCCCAGCATTTT
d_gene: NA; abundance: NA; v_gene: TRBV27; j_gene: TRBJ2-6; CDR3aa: CASKQGDYGANVLTF; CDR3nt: TGTGCCAGCAAGCAGGGTGACTATGGGGCCAACGTCCTGACTTTC
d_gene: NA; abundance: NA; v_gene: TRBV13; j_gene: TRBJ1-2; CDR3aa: CAAGSFGQGDSINTF; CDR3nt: TGTGCCGCCGGGTCCTTCGGGCAGGGAGATTCTATAAACACCTTC
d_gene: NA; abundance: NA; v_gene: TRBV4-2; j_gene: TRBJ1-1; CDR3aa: CASSSFSGTVNTEAFF; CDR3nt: TGTGCCAGCAGCTCCTTCTCCGGGACGGTGAACACTGAAGCTTTCTTT
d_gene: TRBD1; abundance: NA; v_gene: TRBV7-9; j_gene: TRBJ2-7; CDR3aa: CASSFPGQGISYEQYF; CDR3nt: TGTGCCAGCAGCTTCCCCGGACAGGGGATCTCCTACGAGCAGTACTTC
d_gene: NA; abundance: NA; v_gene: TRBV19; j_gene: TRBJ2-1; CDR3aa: CATETSTYNEQFF; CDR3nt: TGTGCCACCGAAACTAGCACCTACAATGAGCAGTTCTTC
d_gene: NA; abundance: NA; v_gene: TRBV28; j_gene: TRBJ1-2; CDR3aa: CASSLHPTDYDYGYTF; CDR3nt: TGTGCCAGCAGCCTCCATCCGACAGATTATGACTATGGCTACACCTTC
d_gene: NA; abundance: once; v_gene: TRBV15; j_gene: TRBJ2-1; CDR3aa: CATSSRLGGALVEQFF; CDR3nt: TGTGCCACCAGCAGTCGCCTCGGGGGCGCATTGGTGGAGCAGTTCTTC
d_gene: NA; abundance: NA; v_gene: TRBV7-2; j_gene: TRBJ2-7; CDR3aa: CASSLTRDSSYEQYF; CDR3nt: TGTGCCAGCAGCTTAACCCGGGACTCCTCCTACGAGCAGTACTTC
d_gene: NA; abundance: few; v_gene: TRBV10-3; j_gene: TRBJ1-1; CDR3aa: CAISPMNTEAFF; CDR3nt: TGTGCCATCAGCCCAATGAACACTGAAGCTTTCTTT
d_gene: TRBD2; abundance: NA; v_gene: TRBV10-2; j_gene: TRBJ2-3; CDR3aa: CASSETLAGTDTQYF; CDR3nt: TGCGCCAGCAGTGAAACGCTAGCGGGGACAGATACGCAGTATTTT
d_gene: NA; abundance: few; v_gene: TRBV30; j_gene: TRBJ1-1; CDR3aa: CAWTQTVSTEAFF; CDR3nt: TGTGCCTGGACTCAAACGGTGAGCACTGAAGCTTTCTTT
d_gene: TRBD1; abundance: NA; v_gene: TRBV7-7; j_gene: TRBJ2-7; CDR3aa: CASSLGTGGSYEQYF; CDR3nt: TGTGCCAGCAGCTTAGGGACAGGGGGAAGCTACGAGCAGTACTTC
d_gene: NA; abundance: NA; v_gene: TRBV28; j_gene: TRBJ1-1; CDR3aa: CASTPGARVPEAFF; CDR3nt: TGTGCCAGCACCCCTGGGGCACGGGTGCCCGAAGCTTTCTTT
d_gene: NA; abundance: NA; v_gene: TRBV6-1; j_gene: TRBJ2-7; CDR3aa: CASSELAGVFYEQYF; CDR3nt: TGTGCCAGCAGTGAACTCGCAGGGGTCTTCTACGAGCAGTACTTC
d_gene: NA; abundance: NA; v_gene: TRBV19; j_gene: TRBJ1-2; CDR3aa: CASSMLGEKDGYTF; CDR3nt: TGTGCCAGTAGTATGTTGGGGGAGAAGGATGGCTACACCTTC
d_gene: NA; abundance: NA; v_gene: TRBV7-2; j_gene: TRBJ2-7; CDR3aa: CASSLVRQTYEQYF; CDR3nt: TGTGCCAGCAGCTTAGTCCGCCAGACCTACGAGCAGTACTTC
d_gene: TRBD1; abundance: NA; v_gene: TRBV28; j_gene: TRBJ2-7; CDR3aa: CASRGTGGRTYEQYF; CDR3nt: TGTGCCAGCAGGGGGACAGGGGGAAGAACCTACGAGCAGTACTTC
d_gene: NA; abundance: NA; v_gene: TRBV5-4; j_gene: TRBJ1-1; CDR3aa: CASSLLQVNTEAFF; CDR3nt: TGTGCCAGCAGCTTGTTACAGGTGAACACTGAAGCTTTCTTT
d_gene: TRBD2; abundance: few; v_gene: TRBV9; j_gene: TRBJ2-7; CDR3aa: CASSPSSGRGAYEQYF; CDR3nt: TGTGCCAGCAGCCCTTCTAGCGGCCGAGGAGCCTACGAGCAGTACTTC
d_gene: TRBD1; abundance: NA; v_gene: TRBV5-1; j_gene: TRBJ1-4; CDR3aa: CASSGTGASNEKLFF; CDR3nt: TGCGCCAGCAGCGGAACAGGGGCCAGTAATGAAAAACTGTTTTTT
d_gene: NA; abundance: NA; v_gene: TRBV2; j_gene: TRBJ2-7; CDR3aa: CASSVQSYEQYF; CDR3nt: TGTGCCAGCAGTGTTCAGAGCTACGAGCAGTACTTC
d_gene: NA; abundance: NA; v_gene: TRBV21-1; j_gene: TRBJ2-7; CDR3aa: CANRDGQYF; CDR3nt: TGTGCCAACCGAGATGGGCAGTACTTC
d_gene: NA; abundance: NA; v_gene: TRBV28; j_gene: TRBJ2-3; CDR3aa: CASILGGGGTDTQYF; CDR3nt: TGTGCCAGCATCCTTGGGGGGGGCGGCACAGATACGCAGTATTTT
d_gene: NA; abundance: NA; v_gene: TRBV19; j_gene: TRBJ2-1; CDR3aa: CASSIGGNEQFF; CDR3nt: TGTGCCAGTAGTATAGGCGGTAATGAGCAGTTCTTC
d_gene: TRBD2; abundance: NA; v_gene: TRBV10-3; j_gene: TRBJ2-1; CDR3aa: CAISEPGGYNEQFF; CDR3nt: TGTGCCATCAGTGAGCCGGGGGGCTACAATGAGCAGTTCTTC
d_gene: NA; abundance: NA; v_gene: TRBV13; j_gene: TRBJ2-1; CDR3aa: CASSFPDYNEQFF; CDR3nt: TGTGCCAGCAGCTTTCCGGATTACAATGAGCAGTTCTTC
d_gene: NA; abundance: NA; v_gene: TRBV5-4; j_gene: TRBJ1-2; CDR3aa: CASSLLGGLGYTF; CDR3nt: TGTGCCAGCAGCCTGTTAGGGGGGCTAGGCTACACCTTC
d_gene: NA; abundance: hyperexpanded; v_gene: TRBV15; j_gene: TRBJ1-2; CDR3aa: CATSRDRGTQVYGYTF; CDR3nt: TGTGCCACCAGCAGAGATCGGGGGACCCAGGTCTATGGCTACACCTTC
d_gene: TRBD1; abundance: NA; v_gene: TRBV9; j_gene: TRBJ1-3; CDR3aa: CASSVGWDRTSSGNTIYF; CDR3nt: TGTGCCAGCAGCGTAGGATGGGACAGGACCAGCTCTGGAAACACCATATATTTT
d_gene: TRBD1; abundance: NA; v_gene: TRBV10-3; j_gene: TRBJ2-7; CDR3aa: CAISESPGQGYEQYF; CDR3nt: TGTGCCATCAGTGAGTCGCCGGGACAGGGCTACGAGCAGTACTTC
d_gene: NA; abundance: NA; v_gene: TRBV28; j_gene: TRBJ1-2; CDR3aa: CATLQGQGFNYGYTF; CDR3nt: TGTGCCACCCTGCAGGGGCAGGGGTTTAACTATGGCTACACCTTC
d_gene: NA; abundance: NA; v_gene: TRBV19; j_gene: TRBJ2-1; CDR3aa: CASSIDLARKNEQFF; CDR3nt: TGTGCCAGTAGTATAGATTTGGCGAGGAAAAATGAGCAGTTCTTC
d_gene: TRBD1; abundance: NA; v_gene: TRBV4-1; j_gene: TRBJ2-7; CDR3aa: CASSQGSGQVYEQYF; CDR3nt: TGCGCCAGCAGCCAAGGGTCGGGACAGGTCTACGAGCAGTACTTC
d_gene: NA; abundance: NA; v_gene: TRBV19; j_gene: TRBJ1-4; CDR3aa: CASTPTDSANEKLFF; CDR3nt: TGTGCCAGTACCCCTACGGACAGTGCTAATGAAAAACTGTTTTTT
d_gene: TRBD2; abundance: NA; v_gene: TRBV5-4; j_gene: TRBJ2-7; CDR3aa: CASSFQRGSYEQYF; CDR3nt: TGTGCCAGCAGCTTCCAGCGGGGATCCTACGAGCAGTACTTC
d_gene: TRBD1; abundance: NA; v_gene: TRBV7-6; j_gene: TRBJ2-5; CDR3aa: CASSENRDRETQYF; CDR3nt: TGTGCCAGCAGCGAAAACCGGGACAGAGAGACCCAGTACTTC
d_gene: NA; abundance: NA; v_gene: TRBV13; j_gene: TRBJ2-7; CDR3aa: CASSFSVSLGNEQYF; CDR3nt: TGTGCCAGCAGCTTCTCCGTCTCGCTGGGAAACGAGCAGTACTTC
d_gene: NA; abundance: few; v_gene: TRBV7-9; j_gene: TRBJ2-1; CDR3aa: CASSSLDGYNEQFF; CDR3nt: TGTGCCAGCAGCTCCCTGGACGGATACAATGAGCAGTTCTTC
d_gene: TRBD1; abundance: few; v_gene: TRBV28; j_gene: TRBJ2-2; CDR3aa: CASSWGQGVNGELFF; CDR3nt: TGTGCCAGCAGTTGGGGACAGGGGGTAAACGGGGAGCTGTTTTTT
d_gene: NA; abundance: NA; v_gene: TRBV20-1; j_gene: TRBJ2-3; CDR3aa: CSERVADTQYF; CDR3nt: TGCAGCGAAAGGGTGGCAGATACGCAGTATTTT
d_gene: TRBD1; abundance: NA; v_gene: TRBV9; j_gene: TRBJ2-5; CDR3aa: CASSASFYRGEETQYF; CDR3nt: TGTGCCAGCAGCGCCTCCTTTTACAGGGGCGAGGAGACCCAGTACTTC
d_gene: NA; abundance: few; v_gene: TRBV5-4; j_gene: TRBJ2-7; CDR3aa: CASSDSTVTYEQYF; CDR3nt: TGTGCCAGCAGCGACTCGACAGTTACCTACGAGCAGTACTTC
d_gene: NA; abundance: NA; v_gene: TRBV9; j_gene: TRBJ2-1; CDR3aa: CASSVGQSYNEQFF; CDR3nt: TGTGCCAGCAGCGTAGGGCAGTCCTACAATGAGCAGTTCTTC
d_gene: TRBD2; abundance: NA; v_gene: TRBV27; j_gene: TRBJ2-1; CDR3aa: CASSLTSGGSNEQFF; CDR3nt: TGTGCCAGCAGCCTAACTAGCGGGGGGAGCAATGAGCAGTTCTTC